This TCR beta chain emerged from a study of regulatory and conventional T cells in RAG deficiency. Conventional CD4+ T cells were sorted from blood as CD25-low CD127-high cells. On this clone: What it binds is not known.

Findings and limits, study-wide: Shorter CDR3s in all patient subsets; >80% Treg-Tconv overlap in Omenn. Other subsets showed around 9.4-fold reductions, but Treg unique TCR beta sequences fell roughly 93-fold in these patients. RAG-deficient patients showed markedly lower Shannon entropy and higher Simpson indices than control T-cell subsets.

Here immunoSEQ multiplex PCR was the method, and the copy in TCRdb shows in-frame clones only, minus some. This table holds more than 10,000 clones, roughly 93% found once. The CDR3 extends over 15 amino acids. The V gene end was trimmed by 1 base and the J gene end by 4 bases; junction bases not matched to a gene: 1. Germline CDR1 SGHAT, CDR2 FQNNGV. This sample was also put to use in a study of regulatory T cells. That report adds: The primer mix had 52 TRBV and 13 TRBJ primers. Patient repertoires had restricted TRB V-J pairs and skewed V and J usage, most in Tregs.

The sequenced sample was CD4+ effector T cells sorted from blood. The chain is built from TRBV11-2 and TRBJ2-1, with 10 positions matching TRBD2. This receptor was obtained from a human donor in good health. Written as DNA, the CDR3 is TGTGCCAGCAGCTTAGCTAGCGGGGGTTACAATGAGCAGTTCTTC. It translates to CASSLASGGYNEQFF.